The sequence of this T cell receptor (beta chain) was determined in a study of patients and donors after allogeneic stem cell transplantation. TCRdb passed the RT-PCR reads through MiXCR, listing each CDR3 protein once. The sample records roughly 180,000 distinct CDR3 sequences, less than 45% being singletons. Germline lookup yields CDR1 SQVTM and CDR2 ANQGSEA. The CDR3 contains 13 residues. Between the trimmed V and J ends, which lost 3 bases and 3 bases, there was a span of 9 bases. In its sample, this clonotype was seen once. Sequencing was performed on blood, either unsorted or a sorted T cell fraction (not recorded which). This sequence was found in a human donor who was either an allogeneic HSCT recipient or a stem cell or donor lymphocyte infusion donor (not recorded which). It is not recorded whose cells these are; they may come from a transplant donor. The chain joins TRBV29-1 to TRBJ2-1; no clear D. The CDR3 loop is CSVDGHVYNEQFF. CDR3 coding DNA: TGCAGCGTTGATGGGCACGTCTACAATGAGCAGTTCTTC.